This T cell receptor (beta chain) was sequenced in a study of beta chain features in type 1 diabetes. Study-level results: Sequencing the cDNA could make cells with high TCR expression show up more than they should.

This clone has only a few counts. What it binds is not known. With 3 bases removed from V and 4 bases from J, the gap between germline ends came to 13 bases. The CDR3 consists of 14 residues. Germline V gives CDR1 SGDLS, CDR2 YYNGEE. Expressed TCRB transcripts were sequenced after all isolated RNA was converted to cDNA. Sequencing used immunoSEQ multiplex PCR; TCRdb keeps in-frame clones, though not all of them. This sample yields some 500,000 clones, of which about an eighth are seen a single time; 0.045% to 0.05% belongs to the top ten. This clonotype was sampled from a woman under 30 in good health. The chain carries TRBV9 and TRBJ1-2; TRBD1 is a possible D gene (5 bases). Sequenced material: naive CD4+ T cells from blood. The CDR3 protein is CASSGGRTTYGYTF. In DNA form, the CDR3 reads TGTGCCAGCAGCGGGGGACGGACTACCTATGGCTACACCTTC.